The clone carrying this TCR beta chain was seen a single time. The data belong to a study of T cell responses to AZD1222 COVID-19 vaccine. This table comes from immunoSEQ multiplex PCR, and its TCRdb copy is limited to in-frame clones, with some not included. The sample contains tens of thousands of clones, roughly 88% of which appear only once. Germline CDR1 MNHEY, CDR2 SVGAGI. The ends were cut back, 2 bases at V and 3 bases at J, with 10 bases in the middle. The CDR3 has 15 amino acids. The rearrangement joins TRBV6-5 to TRBJ1-4; D call uncertain. Sample: peripheral blood, taken on day 0 of AZD1222 vaccination. This clonotype was sampled from an adult in good health. In DNA form, the CDR3 reads TGTGCCAGCAGTTACGAAGGAACGGCTAATGAAAAACTGTTTTTT. This gives the protein CASSYEGTANEKLFF.